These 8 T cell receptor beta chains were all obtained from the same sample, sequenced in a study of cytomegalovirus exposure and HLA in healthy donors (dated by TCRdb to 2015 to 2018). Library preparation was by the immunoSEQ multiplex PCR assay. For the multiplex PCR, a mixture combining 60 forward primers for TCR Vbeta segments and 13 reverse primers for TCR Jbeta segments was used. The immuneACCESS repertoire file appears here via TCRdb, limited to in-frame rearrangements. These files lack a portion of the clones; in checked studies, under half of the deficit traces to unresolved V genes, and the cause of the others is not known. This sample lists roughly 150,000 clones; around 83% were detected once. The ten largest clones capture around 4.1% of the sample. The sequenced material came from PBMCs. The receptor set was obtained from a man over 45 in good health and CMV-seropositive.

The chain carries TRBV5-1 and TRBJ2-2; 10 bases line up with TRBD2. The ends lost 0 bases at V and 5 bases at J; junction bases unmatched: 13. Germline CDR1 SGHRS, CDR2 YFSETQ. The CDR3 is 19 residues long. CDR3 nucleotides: TGCGCCAGCAGCTTGGTAATAGCGGGGGGCCTTCGAGGGACCGGGGAGCTGTTTTTT. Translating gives CASSLVIAGGLRGTGELFF. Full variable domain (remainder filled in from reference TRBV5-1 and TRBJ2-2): KAGVTQTPRYLIKTRGQQVTLSCSPISGHRSVSWYQQTPGQGLQFLFEYFSETQRNKGNFPGRFSGRQFSNSRSEMNVSTLELGDSALYLCASSLVIAGGLRGTGELFFGEGSRLTVL.

The CDR3 DNA reads as TGTGCCTGGAGTAGTATCAGGGCCTACGAGCAGTACTTC. Its protein is CAWSSIRAYEQYF. The chain links TRBV30 to TRBJ2-7; D is possibly TRBD1 (5 bases). The CDR3 extends over 13 amino acids. V was clipped by 2 bases and J by 2 bases, with 10 bases between them. Germline V lookup: CDR1 GTSNPN, CDR2 SVGIG (reference sequence).

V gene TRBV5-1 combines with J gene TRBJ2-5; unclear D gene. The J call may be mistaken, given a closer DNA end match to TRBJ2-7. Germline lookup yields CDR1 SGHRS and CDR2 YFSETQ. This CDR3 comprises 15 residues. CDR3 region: CASSLASGLTYEQYF. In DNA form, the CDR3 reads TGCGCCAGCAGCTTGGCTTCAGGTTTAACCTACGAGCAGTACTTC.

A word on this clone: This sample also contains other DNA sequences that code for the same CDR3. CDR3: CASSPGQGYEQYF. As DNA, the CDR3 is TGTGCCAGCAGCCCGGGACAGGGGTACGAGCAGTACTTC. The V and J genes are TRBV9 and TRBJ2-7, with 10 bases identical to TRBD1. Germline-derived CDR1 and CDR2 are SGDLS and YYNGEE. The CDR3 is made up of 13 amino acids. V shed 4 bases and J 4 bases; nucleotides not matched to a gene: 2.

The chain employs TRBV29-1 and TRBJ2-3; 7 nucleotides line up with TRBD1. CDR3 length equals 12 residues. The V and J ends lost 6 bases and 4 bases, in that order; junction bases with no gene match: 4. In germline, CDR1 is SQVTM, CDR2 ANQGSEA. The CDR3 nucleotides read TGCAGCGTCAGACAGGGACCAGATACGCAGTATTTT. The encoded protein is CSVRQGPDTQYF.

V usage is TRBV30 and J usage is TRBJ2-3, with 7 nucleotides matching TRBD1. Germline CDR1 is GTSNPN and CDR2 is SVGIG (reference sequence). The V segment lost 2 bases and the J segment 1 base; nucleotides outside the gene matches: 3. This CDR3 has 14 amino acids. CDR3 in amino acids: CAWSKGAGTDTQYF. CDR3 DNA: TGTGCCTGGAGTAAGGGGGCCGGCACAGATACGCAGTATTTT.

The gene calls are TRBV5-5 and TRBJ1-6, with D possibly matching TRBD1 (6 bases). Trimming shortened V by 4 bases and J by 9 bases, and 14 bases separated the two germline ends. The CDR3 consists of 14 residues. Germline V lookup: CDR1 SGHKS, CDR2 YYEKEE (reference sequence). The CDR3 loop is CASSQQGEVSPLHF. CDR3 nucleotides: TGTGCCAGCAGCCAACAGGGTGAAGTTTCACCCCTCCACTTT.

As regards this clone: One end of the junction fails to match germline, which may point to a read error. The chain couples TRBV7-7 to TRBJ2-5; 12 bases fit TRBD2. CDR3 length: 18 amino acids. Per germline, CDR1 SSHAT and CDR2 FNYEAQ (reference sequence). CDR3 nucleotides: TGTGCTAGCAGCTTAGGTGTCCTAGCGGGAGGGAACCAAGAGACCCAGTACTTC. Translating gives CASSLGVLAGGNQETQYF. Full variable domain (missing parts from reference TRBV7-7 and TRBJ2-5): GAGVSQSPRYKVTKRGQDVTLRCDPISSHATLYWYQQALGQGPEFLTYFNYEAQPDKSGLPSDRFSAERPEGSISTLTIQRTEQRDSAMYRCASSLGVLAGGNQETQYFGPGTRLLVL.